The 26 T cell receptor beta chains below come from one sample, sequenced in a study of blood T cell repertoires in COVID-19. The data were produced by immunoSEQ multiplex PCR, yet TCRdb's version contains in-frame clones alone and is incomplete. Here the sample spans approximately 80,000 clones, roughly 82% being singletons. The sample consisted of peripheral blood. These receptors were obtained from a man between 60 and 75 years old with acute or convalescent COVID-19.

This rearrangement joins TRBV5-8 to TRBJ1-1, with unresolved D. Germline CDR1 reads SGHTS; CDR2 reads YDEGEE. CDR3 length equals 13 residues. Trimming left V 6 bases short and J 0 bases short, with 9 bases between. The CDR3, as DNA: TGTGCCAGCACAGTCCGTCTGAACACTGAAGCTTTCTTT. This translates into CASTVRLNTEAFF.

V is TRBV9 and J is TRBJ2-1, with D possibly being TRBD2 (5 bases). V was pared by 6 bases and J by 6 bases, with 19 bases between. Germline assignment: CDR1 SGDLS and CDR2 YYNGEE. This CDR3 has 15 residues. In DNA form, the CDR3 reads TGTGCCAGCAACCTCTCCCTAGCTTCTCCCAATGAGCAGTTCTTC. Residues: CASNLSLASPNEQFF.

The chain employs TRBV12-3 or TRBV12-4 and TRBJ2-7; TRBD1 agrees at 7 bases. This CDR3 contains 12 residues. V gave up 6 bases and J gave up 4 bases; unmatched junction bases: 3. DNA of the CDR3: TGTGCCAGCAGGTCGACAGGGTACGAGCAGTACTTC. As protein: CASRSTGYEQYF.

This chain connects TRBV5-1 to TRBJ2-1, with TRBD2 matching 10 bases. Losses at the gene ends were 2 bases for V and 8 bases for J; bases not matched to a gene: 10. Germline V gives CDR1 SGHRS, CDR2 YFSETQ. The length of the CDR3 is 16 residues. CDR3 region: CASSLSGGVLGDEQFF. The CDR3 DNA reads as TGCGCCAGCAGCTTAAGCGGGGGGGTCCTAGGCGATGAGCAGTTCTTC.

The chain has TRBV7-2 and TRBJ2-3; D gene ambiguous. This CDR3 contains 13 residues. Germline values: CDR1 SGHTA, CDR2 FQGNSA. V was pared by 1 base and J by 4 bases, with 6 bases between. CDR3 coding DNA: TGTGCCAGCAGCTTAGATCGCGCAGATACGCAGTATTTT. Translating it yields CASSLDRADTQYF.

The chain is built from TRBV5-1 and TRBJ2-3; D remains ambiguous. Germline assignment: CDR1 SGHRS and CDR2 YFSETQ. CDR3 length: 13 amino acids. V was trimmed by 1 base and J by 5 bases, leaving 8 bases between them. The CDR3 reads CASSLSGEDTQYF. The CDR3 coding sequence is TGCGCCAGCAGCTTGAGTGGAGAAGATACGCAGTATTTT. The entire variable domain, with the rest obtained from reference TRBV5-1 and TRBJ2-3, is as follows: KAGVTQTPRYLIKTRGQQVTLSCSPISGHRSVSWYQQTPGQGLQFLFEYFSETQRNKGNFPGRFSGRQFSNSRSEMNVSTLELGDSALYLCASSLSGEDTQYFGPGTRLTVL.

The chain is built from TRBV4-3 and TRBJ1-3; 8 bases fit TRBD1. Germline V CDR1 and CDR2: LGHNA, YSLEER. The CDR3 runs to 17 residues. The trim removed 0 bases at V and 4 bases at J, leaving 8 bases unmatched. CDR3 sequence: CASSQDLAGGPGNTIYF. The CDR3 nucleotides are TGCGCCAGCAGCCAAGATCTCGCAGGGGGCCCGGGAAACACCATATATTTT.

J is TRBJ2-7 and V is TRBV19; TRBD2 matches at 10 bases. The trim removed 2 bases at V and 3 bases at J, leaving 7 bases unmatched. The CDR3 runs 16 residues. The germline CDR1 and CDR2 sequences are LNHDA and SQIVND (reference sequence). The CDR3 region is CASSIRASGSFYEQYF. The DNA for the CDR3 is TGTGCCAGTAGTATAAGGGCTAGCGGGAGTTTCTACGAGCAGTACTTC.

The CDR3 region is CASSIGLAGGPETQYF. The CDR3, as DNA: TGCGCCAGCAGCATCGGACTAGCGGGGGGACCAGAGACCCAGTACTTC. The chain carries TRBV5-1 and TRBJ2-5; 14 bases agree with TRBD2. This CDR3 has 16 amino acids. Germline trimming cut 4 bases from V and 4 bases from J; bases unmatched to any gene: 6. Germline V lookup: CDR1 SGHRS, CDR2 YFSETQ.

The chain uses TRBV5-5 and TRBJ2-2; 12 positions agree with TRBD1. Germline CDR1 SGHKS, CDR2 YYEKEE (reference sequence). V lost 0 bases to trimming and J lost 7 bases; unmatched junction nucleotides: 7. The CDR3 has 17 residues. Here the CDR3 reads CASSLDLGTGGIGELFF. The CDR3 nucleotides are TGTGCCAGCAGCTTGGACCTCGGGACAGGGGGCATCGGGGAGCTGTTTTTT.

This chain connects TRBV14 to TRBJ2-5; D not resolved. Germline CDR1 reads SGHDN; CDR2 reads FVKESK. The CDR3 loop spans 13 amino acids. Trimming removed 6 bases from V and 2 bases from J, with 10 bases in between. The CDR3 bases are TGTGCCAGCAGTCCACAGATACAAGAGACCCAGTACTTC. This translates into CASSPQIQETQYF.

The genes are TRBV6-2 or TRBV6-3 and TRBJ2-1, with 7 positions matching TRBD2. V lost 3 bases, J lost 5 bases, and 7 bases stayed unmatched. The germline CDR1 and CDR2 sequences are MNHEY and SVGEGT. The CDR3 consists of 15 residues. CDR3 in amino acids: CASSYAGEVNNEQFF. DNA for the CDR3: TGTGCCAGCAGTTATGCGGGAGAGGTGAACAATGAGCAGTTCTTC.

The rearrangement links TRBV6-2 or TRBV6-3 to TRBJ2-1; 13 bases match TRBD2. This CDR3 is 16 amino acids long. Losses at the gene ends were 6 bases for V and 3 bases for J; bases not matched to a gene: 5. CDR1 is MNHEY and CDR2 is SVGEGT in the germline V gene. The CDR3 bases are TGTGCCAGCAGCTCCCGACTAGCGGGAGGCTACAATGAGCAGTTCTTC. Amino acids: CASSSRLAGGYNEQFF.

This clone has a handful of counts. The rearrangement joins TRBV4-1 to TRBJ1-6; D uncertain. Germline V CDR1 and CDR2: MGHRA, YSYEKL. Trimming cost V 0 bases and J 0 bases, with 9 bases left between them. This CDR3 has 17 amino acids. CDR3 sequence reads: CASSQDLGSSYNSPLHF. In nucleotides, the CDR3 is TGCGCCAGCAGCCAAGATCTTGGGAGCTCCTATAATTCACCCCTCCACTTT.

The V gene is TRBV9, the J gene TRBJ2-6, with D possibly being TRBD2 (6 bases). The V gene's germline CDR1 is SGDLS and CDR2 YYNGEE. V lost 4 bases and J lost 0, with 14 bases in between. The CDR3 has 17 residues. CDR3 sequence reads: CASSSGGPTSGANVLTF. In DNA, the CDR3 is TGTGCCAGCAGCTCCGGAGGGCCTACCTCTGGGGCCAACGTCCTGACTTTC.

The chain carries TRBV7-3 and TRBJ2-2, with D possibly TRBD1 on 6 matching bases. CDR3 length: 15 residues. CDR1 SGHTA and CDR2 FQGTGA come from the germline V gene. V dropped 5 bases and J dropped 1 base, with 11 bases sitting between them. CDR3 protein: CASSASQGNTGELFF. The CDR3 region has the DNA TGTGCCAGCAGCGCCTCACAGGGGAACACCGGGGAGCTGTTTTTT.

The chain is built from TRBV6-6 and TRBJ1-2; D possibly corresponds to TRBD1 (5 bases). Germline V gene data show CDR1 as MNHNY and CDR2 as SVGAGI (reference sequence). The CDR3 extends over 13 amino acids. With 4 bases removed from V and 8 bases from J, the gap between germline ends came to 14 bases. The CDR3 is CASSSVGADGYTF. Written as DNA, the CDR3 is TGTGCCAGCAGTTCGGTAGGGGCCGACGGCTACACCTTC.

This chain joins TRBV28 and TRBJ2-7; 10 nucleotides match TRBD1. The V segment lost 7 bases and the J segment 5 bases; nucleotides outside the gene matches: 11. Germline V gene sequence: CDR1 MDHEN, CDR2 SYDVKM. The CDR3 has 15 residues. CDR3: CASIRSGTGVHEQYF. CDR3 in DNA: TGTGCCAGCATTCGTTCCGGGACAGGGGTCCACGAGCAGTACTTC.

The chain carries TRBV11-2 and TRBJ2-7, with 8 bases matching TRBD1. The CDR3 is made up of 15 amino acids. Germline V gives CDR1 SGHAT, CDR2 FQNNGV. Trimming removed 5 bases from V and 0 bases from J; junction bases left unmatched: 6. The CDR3 nucleotides are TGTGCCAGCAGCCTAGGACAGGGTTCCTCCTACGAGCAGTACTTC. Translated, it gives CASSLGQGSSYEQYF. The whole variable domain, filled in from reference TRBV11-2 and TRBJ2-7, reads EAGVAQSPRYKIIEKRQSVAFWCNPISGHATLYWYQQILGQGPKLLIQFQNNGVVDDSQLPKDRFSAERLKGVDSTLKIQPAKLEDSAVYLCASSLGQGSSYEQYFGPGTRLTVT.

This chain uses TRBV9 with TRBJ2-7; 7 nucleotides align to TRBD1. V lost 4 bases, J lost 3 bases, and 4 bases stayed unmatched. The germline CDR1 and CDR2 sequences are SGDLS and YYNGEE. There are 13 residues in the CDR3. In nucleotides, the CDR3 is TGTGCCAGCAGCCCGTGGGACAGCTACGAGCAGTACTTC. Translation: CASSPWDSYEQYF. The full variable domain, with the rest looked up from reference TRBV9 and TRBJ2-7, is DSGVTQTPKHLITATGQRVTLRCSPRSGDLSVYWYQQSLDQGLQFLIQYYNGEERAKGNILERFSAQQFPDLHSELNLSSLELGDSALYFCASSPWDSYEQYFGPGTRLTVT.

This clone has more than one count but fewer than ten. The chain is built from TRBV11-2 and TRBJ1-2; D possibly corresponds to TRBD1 (5 bases). This CDR3 comprises 14 residues. Trimming shortened V by 0 bases and J by 6 bases, and 11 bases separated the two germline ends. Germline CDR1 is SGHAT and CDR2 is FQNNGV. Written as DNA, the CDR3 is TGTGCCAGCAGCTTAGATCGGCAGGGTGATGGCTACACCTTC. Protein product: CASSLDRQGDGYTF. The full variable domain, its missing parts supplied by reference TRBV11-2 and TRBJ1-2, is EAGVAQSPRYKIIEKRQSVAFWCNPISGHATLYWYQQILGQGPKLLIQFQNNGVVDDSQLPKDRFSAERLKGVDSTLKIQPAKLEDSAVYLCASSLDRQGDGYTFGSGTRLTVV.

V and J are TRBV28 and TRBJ1-2; unclear D gene. CDR3 size: 13 residues. Germline V gene data show CDR1 as MDHEN and CDR2 as SYDVKM. V lost 5 bases to trimming and J lost 8 bases, with 15 bases between them. The CDR3 reads CASSLLTGNGYTF. DNA of the CDR3: TGTGCCAGCAGTCTTTTGACCGGGAACGGCTACACCTTC.

This rearrangement joins TRBV7-2 to TRBJ2-7; D is perhaps TRBD2 (5 bases). This CDR3 has 13 residues. Germline V gives CDR1 SGHTA, CDR2 FQGNSA. The ends were cut back, 5 bases at V and 2 bases at J, with 10 bases in the middle. The CDR3 bases are TGTGCCAGCAGCCGGGGTCTTGCCTACGAGCAGTACTTC. Translated: CASSRGLAYEQYF.

V and J are TRBV28 and TRBJ2-1; 8 nucleotides line up with TRBD1. Trimming cost V 7 bases and J 4 bases; bases outside gene matches: 6. The CDR3 totals 14 residues. Germline CDR1 MDHEN, CDR2 SYDVKM. The CDR3 protein is CASIQDRVYNEQFF. The CDR3 bases are TGTGCCAGCATCCAGGACAGGGTTTACAATGAGCAGTTCTTC.

This clone was detected only once. This chain connects TRBV27 to TRBJ1-2; D is perhaps TRBD1 (6 bases). Germline CDR1 reads MNHEY; CDR2 reads SMNVEV (reference sequence). The CDR3 is 14 residues long. The V gene lost 5 bases and the J gene lost 2 bases, with 12 bases spanning the gap. The chain's CDR3 is CASSLTGINYGYTF. CDR3 DNA sequence: TGTGCCAGCAGTCTGACAGGAATAAACTATGGCTACACCTTC.

The J gene is TRBJ2-3, the V gene TRBV24-1; D uncertain. CDR1 KGHDR and CDR2 SFDVKD come from the germline V gene. CDR3 length: 13 amino acids. With 3 bases removed from V and 2 bases from J, the gap between germline ends came to 5 bases. As DNA, the CDR3 is TGTGCCACCAGTGATCCTAACACAGATACGCAGTATTTT. Translated, it gives CATSDPNTDTQYF.